This T cell receptor beta chain was observed in a study of T-cell memory formation after mild COVID-19. With V trimmed by 4 bases and J by 2 bases, 7 bases remained unmatched. Germline values: CDR1 MGHRA, CDR2 YSYEKL. The CDR3 length is 15 residues. TCRalpha and TCRbeta libraries used 5'RACE with constant-segment primers and UMIs. Each CDR3 protein gets one entry after TCRdb re-called the 5' RACE reads with MiXCR. The profile shows about 140,000 distinct CDR3 sequences, 13% to 15% of them singletons. A word on this clonotype: What it binds is not known.

Study-wide results and caveats: Largely, contracting CD4+ clones fell within CM and EM, and contracting CD8+ clones within EMRA. In pre-infection memory, a portion of responding clones appeared, which suggested that cross-reactive memory joined.

This TCR was sampled from an adult woman who had mild COVID-19 (a few samples of this study predate the infection). Cell type and time point are not known. The V call is TRBV4-1, the J call TRBJ1-2; 7 nucleotides match TRBD1. Sequenced input: PBMCs or a T cell subset sorted from them (not recorded which). The CDR3 coding sequence is TGCGCCAGCAGCCCCCAACAGGGGACGAACTATGGCTACACCTTC. It codes for CASSPQQGTNYGYTF.